This entry concerns a single TCR beta chain. No antigen is known for it. The data are from a study of response to subunit inactivated influenza vaccine. Study results and caveats: Every seasonal influenza vaccination brings in few new T cells, the authors suggested.

One entry per CDR3 protein results from TCRdb running MiXCR on the RT-PCR reads. The sample has roughly 570,000 distinct CDR3 sequences, 12% to 15% seen once. The sequencing used PBMCs from blood, collected approximately 12 days after vaccination. The receptor was isolated from a man over 45 who received an inactivated influenza vaccine.

The CDR3 nucleotides read TGTGCCAGCAGGGCACAGGGAGGAGAGACCCAGTACTTC. It codes for CASRAQGGETQYF. The chain has TRBV5-6 and TRBJ2-5; D is possibly TRBD1 or TRBD2 (6 bases each). The CDR3 is made up of 13 amino acids. Germline CDR1 and CDR2: SGHDT and YYEEEE. V was clipped by 5 bases and J by 4 bases, with 12 bases between them. Full variable domain (remainder filled in from reference TRBV5-6 and TRBJ2-5): DAGVTQSPTHLIKTRGQQVTLRCSPKSGHDTVSWYQQALGQGPQFIFQYYEEEERQRGNFPDRFSGHQFPNYSSELNVNALLLGDSALYLCASRAQGGETQYFGPGTRLLVL.